The sample holds many counts of the clone carrying this T cell receptor beta chain. The data originate from a study of breast tumors, draining lymph nodes, adjacent tissues. TCRdb passed the multiplex PCR reads through MiXCR, listing each CDR3 protein once. The sample shows approximately 280,000 distinct CDR3 sequences, 30% of them seen only once. Samples came from axillary lymph nodes draining the breast cancer. V was trimmed by 1 base and J by 4 bases, leaving 9 bases between them. This CDR3 region has 14 residues. Germline V gene data show CDR1 as SGDLS and CDR2 as YYNGEE. V usage is TRBV9 and J usage is TRBJ1-5; tentatively, D is TRBD1 (5 bases). This TCR was recovered from a female donor with breast cancer. Some clones in this sample may be carry-over from other donors' samples. The sequenced sample consisted of axillary lymph node tissue. The CDR3 here is CASSVTGTNQPQHF. The CDR3 region has the DNA TGTGCCAGCAGCGTAACCGGGACGAATCAGCCCCAGCATTTT.